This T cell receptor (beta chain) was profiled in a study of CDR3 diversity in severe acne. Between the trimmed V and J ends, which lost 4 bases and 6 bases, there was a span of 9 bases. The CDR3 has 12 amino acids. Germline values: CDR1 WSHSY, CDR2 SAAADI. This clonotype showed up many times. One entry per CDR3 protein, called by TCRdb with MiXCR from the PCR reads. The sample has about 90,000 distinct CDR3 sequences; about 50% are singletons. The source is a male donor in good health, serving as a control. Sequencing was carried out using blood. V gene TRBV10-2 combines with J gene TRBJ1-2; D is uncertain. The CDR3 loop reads CASSVSSDGYTF. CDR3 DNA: TGCGCCAGCAGTGTATCAAGCGATGGCTACACCTTC.